This is a list of T cell receptor beta chains from one sample in a study of cytomegalovirus exposure and HLA in healthy donors. Libraries were prepared by immunoSEQ multiplex PCR; TCRdb keeps only in-frame clonotypes and omits some of them. The table records 95,000 to 150,000 clones, roughly four fifths of them present only once. The sequencing sample was made of PBMCs. These receptors originate from a man aged 35 to 55 in good health and CMV-seronegative. CDR3s leave out the opening cysteine and the closing phenylalanine or tryptophan.

v_gene	j_gene	CDR3aa
TRBV28	TRBJ2-5	ASSFPGLQETQY
TRBV13	TRBJ2-1	ASSPVSGGGWGEQF
TRBV19	TRBJ2-1	ASSIDLFRDEQF
TRBV7-8	TRBJ2-7	ASSLPQRGGSEQY
TRBV28	TRBJ1-2	ASSYSNYGYT
TRBV6-1	TRBJ2-1	ASSEGPFQGYNEQF
TRBV30	TRBJ1-2	AWLPYFPGQGVINYGYT
TRBV28	TRBJ2-7	ASSLRLAGGSSYEQY
TRBV15	TRBJ2-7	ATSPAQPGVSGEQY
TRBV18	TRBJ1-5	ASSMGSGADQPQH
TRBV9	TRBJ2-1	ASSPTLAGGHNEQF
TRBV7-9	TRBJ1-1	ASSFYDADTEAF
TRBV9	TRBJ2-1	ASSVLLAHNEQF
TRBV19	TRBJ2-7	ASSPGMLDEQY
TRBV19	TRBJ2-5	ASSHSSAQY
TRBV6-5	TRBJ2-3	ASSYRAASTDTQY
TRBV9	TRBJ2-3	ASSQTGTPTDTQY
TRBV10-3	TRBJ1-2	AISDTVTGEKDGYT
TRBV28	NA	ASSLLGGLNEQY
TRBV5-1	TRBJ1-5	ASSLDGDQPQH
TRBV20-1	TRBJ2-1	SVPSGYEQF
TRBV7-2	TRBJ2-1	ASSRMWSGRYNEQF
TRBV19	TRBJ2-5	ASSVGGAPETQY
TRBV11-3	TRBJ2-3	ASSSSGGSTDTQY